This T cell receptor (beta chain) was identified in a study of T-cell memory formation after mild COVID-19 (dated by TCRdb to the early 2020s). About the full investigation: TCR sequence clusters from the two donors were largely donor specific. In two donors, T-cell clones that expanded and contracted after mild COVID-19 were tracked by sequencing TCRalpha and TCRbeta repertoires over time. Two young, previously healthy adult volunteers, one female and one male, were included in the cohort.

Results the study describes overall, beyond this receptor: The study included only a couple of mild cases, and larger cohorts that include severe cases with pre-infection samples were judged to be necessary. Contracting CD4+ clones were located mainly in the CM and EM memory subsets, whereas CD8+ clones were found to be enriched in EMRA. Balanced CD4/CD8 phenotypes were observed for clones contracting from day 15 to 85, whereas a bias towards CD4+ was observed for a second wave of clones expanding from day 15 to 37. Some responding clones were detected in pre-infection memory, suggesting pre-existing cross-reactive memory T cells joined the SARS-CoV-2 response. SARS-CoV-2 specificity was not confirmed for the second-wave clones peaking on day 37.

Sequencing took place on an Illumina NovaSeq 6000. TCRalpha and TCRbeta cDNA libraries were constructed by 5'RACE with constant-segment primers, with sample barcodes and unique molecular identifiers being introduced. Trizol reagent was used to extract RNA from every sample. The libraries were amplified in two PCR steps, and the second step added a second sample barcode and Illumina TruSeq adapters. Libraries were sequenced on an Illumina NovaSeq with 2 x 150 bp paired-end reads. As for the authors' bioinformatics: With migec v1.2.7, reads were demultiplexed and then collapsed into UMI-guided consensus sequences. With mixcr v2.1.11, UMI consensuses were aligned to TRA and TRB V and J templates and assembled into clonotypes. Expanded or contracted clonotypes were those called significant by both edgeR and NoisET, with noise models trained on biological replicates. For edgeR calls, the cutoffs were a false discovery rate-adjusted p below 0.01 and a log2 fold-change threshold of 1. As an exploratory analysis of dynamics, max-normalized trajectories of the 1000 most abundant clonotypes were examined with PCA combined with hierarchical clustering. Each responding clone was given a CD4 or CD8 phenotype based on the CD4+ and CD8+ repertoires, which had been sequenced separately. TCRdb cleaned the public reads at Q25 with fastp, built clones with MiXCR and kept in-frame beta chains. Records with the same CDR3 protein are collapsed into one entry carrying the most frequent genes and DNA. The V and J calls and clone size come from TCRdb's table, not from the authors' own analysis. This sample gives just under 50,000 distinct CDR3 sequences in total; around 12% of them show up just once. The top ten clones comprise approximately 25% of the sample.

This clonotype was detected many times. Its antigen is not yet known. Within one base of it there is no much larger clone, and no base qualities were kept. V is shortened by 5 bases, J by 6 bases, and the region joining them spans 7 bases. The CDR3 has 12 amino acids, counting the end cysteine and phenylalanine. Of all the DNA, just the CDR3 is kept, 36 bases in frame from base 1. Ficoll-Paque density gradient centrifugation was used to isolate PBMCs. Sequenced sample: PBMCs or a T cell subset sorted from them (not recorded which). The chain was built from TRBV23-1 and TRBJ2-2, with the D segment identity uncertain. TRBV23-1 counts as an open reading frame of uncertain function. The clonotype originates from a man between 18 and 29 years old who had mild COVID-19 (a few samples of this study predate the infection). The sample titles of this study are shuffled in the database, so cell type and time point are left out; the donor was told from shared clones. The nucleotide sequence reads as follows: TGCGCCAGCAGTACGAGAGCCGGGGAGCTGTTTTTT. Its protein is CASSTRAGELFF.